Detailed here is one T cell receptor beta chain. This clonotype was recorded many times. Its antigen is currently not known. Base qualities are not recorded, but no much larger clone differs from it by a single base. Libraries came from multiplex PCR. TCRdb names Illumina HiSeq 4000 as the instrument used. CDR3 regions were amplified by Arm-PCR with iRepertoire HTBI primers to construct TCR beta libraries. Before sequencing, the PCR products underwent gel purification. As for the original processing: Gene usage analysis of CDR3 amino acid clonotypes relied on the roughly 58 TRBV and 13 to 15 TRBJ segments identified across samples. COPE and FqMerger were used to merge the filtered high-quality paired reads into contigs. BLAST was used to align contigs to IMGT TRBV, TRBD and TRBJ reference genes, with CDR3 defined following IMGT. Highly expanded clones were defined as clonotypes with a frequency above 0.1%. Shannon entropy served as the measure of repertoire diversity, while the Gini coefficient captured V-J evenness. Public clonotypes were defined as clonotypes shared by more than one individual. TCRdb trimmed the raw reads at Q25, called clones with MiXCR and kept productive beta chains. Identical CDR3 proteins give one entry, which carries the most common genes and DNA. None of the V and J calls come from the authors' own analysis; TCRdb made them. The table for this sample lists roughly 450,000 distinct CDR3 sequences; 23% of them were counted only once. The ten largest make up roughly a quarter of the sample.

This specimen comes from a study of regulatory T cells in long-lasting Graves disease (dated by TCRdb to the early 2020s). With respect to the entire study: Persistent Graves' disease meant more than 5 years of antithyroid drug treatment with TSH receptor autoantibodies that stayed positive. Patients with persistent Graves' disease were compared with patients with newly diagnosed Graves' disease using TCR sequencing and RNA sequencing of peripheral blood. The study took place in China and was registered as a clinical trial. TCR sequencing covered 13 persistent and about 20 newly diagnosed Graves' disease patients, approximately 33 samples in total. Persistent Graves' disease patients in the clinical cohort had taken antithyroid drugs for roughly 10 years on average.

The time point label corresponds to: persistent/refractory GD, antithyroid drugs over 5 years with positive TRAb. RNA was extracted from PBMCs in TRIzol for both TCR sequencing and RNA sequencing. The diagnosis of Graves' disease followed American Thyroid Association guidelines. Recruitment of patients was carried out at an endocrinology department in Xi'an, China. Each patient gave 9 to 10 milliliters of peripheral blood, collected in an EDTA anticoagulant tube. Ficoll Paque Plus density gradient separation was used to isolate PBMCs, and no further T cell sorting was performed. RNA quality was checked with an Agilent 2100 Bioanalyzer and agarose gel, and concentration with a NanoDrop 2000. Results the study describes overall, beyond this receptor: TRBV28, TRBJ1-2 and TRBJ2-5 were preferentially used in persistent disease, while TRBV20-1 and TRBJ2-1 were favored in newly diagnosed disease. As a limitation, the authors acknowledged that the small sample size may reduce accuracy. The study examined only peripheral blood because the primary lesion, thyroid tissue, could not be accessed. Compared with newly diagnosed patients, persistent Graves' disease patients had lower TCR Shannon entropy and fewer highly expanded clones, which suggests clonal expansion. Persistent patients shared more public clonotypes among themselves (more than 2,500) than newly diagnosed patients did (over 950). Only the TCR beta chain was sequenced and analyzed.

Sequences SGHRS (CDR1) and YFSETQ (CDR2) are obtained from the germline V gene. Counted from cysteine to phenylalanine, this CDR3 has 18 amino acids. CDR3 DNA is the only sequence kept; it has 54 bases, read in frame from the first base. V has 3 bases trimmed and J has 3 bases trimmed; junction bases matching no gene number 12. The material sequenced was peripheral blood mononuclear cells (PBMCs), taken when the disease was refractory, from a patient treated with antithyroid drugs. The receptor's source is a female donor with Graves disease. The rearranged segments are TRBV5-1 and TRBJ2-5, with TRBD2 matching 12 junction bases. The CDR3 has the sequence CASSSSTSGRGGEETQYF. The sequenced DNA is TGCGCCAGCAGCTCCTCGACTAGCGGGAGAGGCGGAGAAGAGACCCAGTACTTC.